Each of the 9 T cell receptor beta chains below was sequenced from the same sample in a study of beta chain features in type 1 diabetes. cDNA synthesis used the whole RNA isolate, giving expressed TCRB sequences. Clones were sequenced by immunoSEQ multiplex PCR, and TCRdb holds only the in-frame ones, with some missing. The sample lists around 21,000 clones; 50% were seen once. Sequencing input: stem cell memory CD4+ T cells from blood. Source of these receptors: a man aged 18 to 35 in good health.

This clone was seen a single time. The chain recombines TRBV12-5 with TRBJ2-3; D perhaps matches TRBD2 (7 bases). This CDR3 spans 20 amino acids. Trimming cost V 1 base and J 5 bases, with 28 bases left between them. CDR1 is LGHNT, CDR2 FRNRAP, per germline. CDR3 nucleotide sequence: TGTGCTAGTGGTTTGGCAACCCTCTTCCCTAGGGGGGGCCCCAGAGATACGCAGTATTTT. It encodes CASGLATLFPRGGPRDTQYF.

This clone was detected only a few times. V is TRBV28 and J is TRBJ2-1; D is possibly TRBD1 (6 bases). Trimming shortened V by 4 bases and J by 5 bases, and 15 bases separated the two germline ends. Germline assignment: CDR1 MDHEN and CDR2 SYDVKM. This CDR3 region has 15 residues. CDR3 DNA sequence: TGTGCCAGCAGTTCTCCGGGACAACCTCACAATGAGCAGTTCTTC. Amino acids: CASSSPGQPHNEQFF.

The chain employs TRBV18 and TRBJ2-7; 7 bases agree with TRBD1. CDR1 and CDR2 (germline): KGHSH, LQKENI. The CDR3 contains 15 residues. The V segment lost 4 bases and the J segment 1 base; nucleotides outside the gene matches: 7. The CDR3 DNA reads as TGTGCCAGCTCACGATTAAACAGGGGTTCCTACGAGCAGTACTTC. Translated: CASSRLNRGSYEQYF.

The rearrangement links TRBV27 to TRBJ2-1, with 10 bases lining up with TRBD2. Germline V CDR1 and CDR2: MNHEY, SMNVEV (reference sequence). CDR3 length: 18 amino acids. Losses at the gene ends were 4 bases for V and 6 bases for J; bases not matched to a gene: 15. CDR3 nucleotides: TGTGCCAGCAGTTACGCTAGCGGGAGCTTTCTAGGGGGCAATGAGCAGTTCTTC. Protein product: CASSYASGSFLGGNEQFF.

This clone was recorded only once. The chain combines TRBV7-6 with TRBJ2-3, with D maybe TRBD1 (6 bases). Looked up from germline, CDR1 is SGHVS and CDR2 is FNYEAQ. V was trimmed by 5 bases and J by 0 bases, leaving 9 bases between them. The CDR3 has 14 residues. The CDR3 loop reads CASSPGQSTDTQYF. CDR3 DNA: TGTGCCAGCAGCCCGGGACAAAGCACAGATACGCAGTATTTT.

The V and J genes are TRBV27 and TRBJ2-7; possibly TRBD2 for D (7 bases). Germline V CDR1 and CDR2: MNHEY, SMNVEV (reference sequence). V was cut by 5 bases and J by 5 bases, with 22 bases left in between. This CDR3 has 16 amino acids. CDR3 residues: CASSTAGARNSHEQYF. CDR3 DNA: TGTGCCAGCAGTACCGCGGGGGCGCGGAATTCCCACGAGCAGTACTTC.

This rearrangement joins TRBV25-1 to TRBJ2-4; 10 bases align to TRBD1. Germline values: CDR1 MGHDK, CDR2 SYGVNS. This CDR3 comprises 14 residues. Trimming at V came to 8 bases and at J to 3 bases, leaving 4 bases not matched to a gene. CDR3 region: CASEGDRGKNIQYF. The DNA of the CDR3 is TGTGCCAGCGAGGGGGACAGGGGCAAAAACATTCAGTACTTC.

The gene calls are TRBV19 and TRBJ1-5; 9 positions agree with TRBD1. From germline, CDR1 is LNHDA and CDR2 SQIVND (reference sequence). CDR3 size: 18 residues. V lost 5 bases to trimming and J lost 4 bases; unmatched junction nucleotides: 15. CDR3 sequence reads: CASSPGQGRTEGNQPQHF. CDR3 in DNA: TGTGCCAGTAGTCCCGGACAGGGGCGAACCGAGGGTAATCAGCCCCAGCATTTT.

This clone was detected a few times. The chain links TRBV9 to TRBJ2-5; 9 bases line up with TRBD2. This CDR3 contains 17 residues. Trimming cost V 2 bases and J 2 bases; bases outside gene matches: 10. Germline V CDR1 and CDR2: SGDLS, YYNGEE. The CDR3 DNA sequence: TGTGCCAGCAGCGTGACCCCGGGTAGCGGGAGACAAGAGACCCAGTACTTC. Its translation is CASSVTPGSGRQETQYF.